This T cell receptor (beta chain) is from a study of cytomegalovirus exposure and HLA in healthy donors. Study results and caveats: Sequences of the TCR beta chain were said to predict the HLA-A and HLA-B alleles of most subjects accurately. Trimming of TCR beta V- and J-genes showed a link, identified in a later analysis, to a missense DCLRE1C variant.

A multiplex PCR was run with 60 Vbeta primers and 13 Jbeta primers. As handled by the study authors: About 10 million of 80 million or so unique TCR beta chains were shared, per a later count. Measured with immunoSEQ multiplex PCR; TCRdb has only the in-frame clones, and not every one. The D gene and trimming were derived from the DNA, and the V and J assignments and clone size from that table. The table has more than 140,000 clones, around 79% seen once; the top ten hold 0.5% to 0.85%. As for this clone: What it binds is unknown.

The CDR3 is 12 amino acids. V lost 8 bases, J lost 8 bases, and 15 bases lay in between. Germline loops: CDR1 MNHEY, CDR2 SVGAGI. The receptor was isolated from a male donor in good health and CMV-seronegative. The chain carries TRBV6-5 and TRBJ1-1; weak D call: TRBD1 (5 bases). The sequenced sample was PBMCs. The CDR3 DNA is TGTGCCAGCTCCAGGGCGGGATTGGAAGCTTTCTTT. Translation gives CASSRAGLEAFF.